Below, 19 T cell receptor beta chains from the same sample are listed, as sequenced in a study of T cells in localized non-small cell lung cancer. Sequencing used immunoSEQ multiplex PCR; TCRdb keeps in-frame clones, though not all of them. The sample includes about 8,200 clones, roughly 60% of them seen just once. The source was lymph node tissue, collected before any cancer treatment. The receptors derive from a male donor older than 55 with stage I squamous cell lung carcinoma.

The chain has TRBV5-1 and TRBJ2-2; 8 nucleotides match TRBD2. The CDR3 length is 15 residues. J lost 4 bases, V lost 2 bases, and 4 bases had no gene match. Per the germline V gene, CDR1 is SGHRS and CDR2 is YFSETQ. For the CDR3, the DNA is TGCGCCAGCAGCTTTAGCGGGGATGTCACCGGGGAGCTGTTTTTT. It codes for CASSFSGDVTGELFF.

The V and J genes are TRBV5-1 and TRBJ2-1, with 10 bases that match TRBD2. Germline trimming cut 4 bases from V and 9 bases from J; bases unmatched to any gene: 16. The CDR3 runs 17 residues. CDR1 is SGHRS, CDR2 YFSETQ, per germline. The CDR3 DNA sequence: TGCGCCAGCAGCAACCTCGGTCGGGCTAGCGGGAGCGGTGAGCAGTTCTTC. Translating it yields CASSNLGRASGSGEQFF.

By sample fraction, this clone is medium-sized. V and J are TRBV11-3 and TRBJ2-2; the D call may be TRBD1 or TRBD2 (5 bases each). Deletions cut 5 bases from V and 6 bases from J, with 13 bases between. Per the germline V gene, CDR1 is SGHNT and CDR2 is YENEEA. The CDR3 sequence is 14 residues long. The CDR3 DNA sequence: TGTGCCAGCAGCGACCCTCGGGGCCCCGGGGAGCTGTTTTTT. Encoded protein: CASSDPRGPGELFF.

This clone was recorded once. The genes are TRBV7-8 and TRBJ2-7; 9 bases line up with TRBD2. V trimming: 5 bases; J trimming: 2 bases; junction bases outside the gene matches: 4. This CDR3 is built from 14 residues. CDR1 and CDR2 (germline): SGHVS, FQNEAQ. The CDR3 nucleotides are TGTGCCAGCAGCCTTAGCGGGAGCCCCTACGAGCAGTACTTC. Amino acids: CASSLSGSPYEQYF.

This clone turned up a few times. V usage is TRBV9 and J usage is TRBJ2-5; 9 bases are a match to TRBD1. This CDR3 comprises 15 residues. The ends lost 1 base at V and 4 bases at J; junction bases unmatched: 5. Germline V gene lookup returns CDR1 SGDLS and CDR2 YYNGEE. Written as DNA, the CDR3 is TGTGCCAGCAGCGTATCGGGACAGGGTTCAGAGACCCAGTACTTC. Protein: CASSVSGQGSETQYF.

Points on this clone: A read error may account for a junction end that differs from germline. The J gene is TRBJ1-3, the V gene TRBV28, with D tentatively TRBD1 (5 bases). This CDR3 region has 14 residues. In germline, CDR1 is MDHEN, CDR2 SYDVKM. The CDR3 DNA reads TGTACCAGCAGTATCGGAGGGGCTGGAAACACCATATATTTT. Amino acid sequence: CTSSIGGAGNTIYF.

This clone was seen more than once but under ten times. The rearrangement joins TRBV9 to TRBJ2-1; D uncertain. There are 15 residues in the CDR3. V dropped 0 bases and J dropped 4 bases, with 11 bases sitting between them. Germline V lookup: CDR1 SGDLS, CDR2 YYNGEE. CDR3 amino acids: CASSVAEGLYNEQFF. The CDR3 DNA is TGTGCCAGCAGCGTAGCTGAAGGGCTGTACAATGAGCAGTTCTTC.

The sample holds one count of this clone. The V gene is TRBV10-1, the J gene TRBJ2-1; 7 nucleotides agree with TRBD2. V was pared by 0 bases and J by 6 bases, with 5 bases of the junction left unmatched. The germline CDR1 and CDR2 sequences are WNHNN and SYGVQD (reference sequence). The CDR3 is made up of 15 amino acids. CDR3 amino acids: CASSESGGSGNEQFF. As DNA, the CDR3 is TGCGCCAGCAGTGAGTCCGGCGGGAGCGGCAATGAGCAGTTCTTC.

The rearrangement links TRBV7-7 to TRBJ2-7, with D possibly matching TRBD2 (7 bases). CDR1 is SSHAT, CDR2 FNYEAQ, per germline (reference sequence). Trimming took off 1 base at V and 6 bases at J, with 16 bases between the two ends. CDR3 length: 15 residues. CDR3 protein: CASSLVGGLGGEQYF. The CDR3 coding sequence is TGTGCCAGCAGCTTAGTCGGGGGGCTGGGCGGCGAGCAGTACTTC. Full variable domain (rest looked up from reference TRBV7-7 and TRBJ2-7): GAGVSQSPRYKVTKRGQDVTLRCDPISSHATLYWYQQALGQGPEFLTYFNYEAQPDKSGLPSDRFSAERPEGSISTLTIQRTEQRDSAMYRCASSLVGGLGGEQYFGPGTRLTVT.

The chain combines TRBV27 with TRBJ2-2, with D maybe TRBD1 (6 bases). Germline CDR1 reads MNHEY; CDR2 reads SMNVEV (reference sequence). The CDR3 length is 18 residues. Deletions cut 0 bases from V and 1 base from J, with 15 bases between. The CDR3 sequence is CASSLSGTPALNTGELFF. For the CDR3, the DNA is TGTGCCAGCAGTTTATCGGGGACACCAGCACTGAACACCGGGGAGCTGTTTTTT.

Only a few counts were recorded for this clone. The V gene is TRBV5-1, the J gene TRBJ1-1; 11 nucleotides line up with TRBD1. Germline assignment: CDR1 SGHRS and CDR2 YFSETQ. The CDR3 covers 16 residues. After removal of 2 bases from V and 2 bases from J, the junction contained 5 bases not matched to a gene. CDR3 bases: TGCGCCAGCAGCTTTGGGACAGGGGGTCTTAACACTGAAGCTTTCTTT. Its translation is CASSFGTGGLNTEAFF.

The chain couples TRBV11-3 to TRBJ1-2; 9 bases are shared with TRBD1. Germline CDR1 SGHNT, CDR2 YENEEA. The ends lost 3 bases at V and 4 bases at J; junction bases unmatched: 6. The CDR3 spans 15 residues. The CDR3: CASSLGQGRFYGYTF. DNA for the CDR3: TGTGCCAGCAGCTTGGGACAGGGTCGCTTCTATGGCTACACCTTC.

The chain recombines TRBV15 with TRBJ2-5; D remains unclear. The CDR3 has 15 amino acids. Germline CDR1 reads LNHNV; CDR2 reads YYDKDF (reference sequence). V lost 0 bases and J 1 base, leaving 9 bases between the germline ends. The CDR3 bases are TGTGCCACCAGCAGAGATGACATCGCCCAAGAGACCCAGTACTTC. Translated, it gives CATSRDDIAQETQYF.

V and J are TRBV9 and TRBJ2-3; tentatively, D is TRBD2 (5 bases). Trimming cost V 5 bases and J 5 bases, with 15 bases left between them. The CDR3 length is 14 residues. From germline, CDR1 is SGDLS and CDR2 YYNGEE. This CDR3 reads CASSSGSGGDTQYF. Written as DNA, the CDR3 is TGTGCCAGCAGTAGTGGTTCTGGAGGAGATACGCAGTATTTT.

The V call is TRBV10-2, the J call TRBJ2-2, with TRBD2 as a possible D gene (5 bases). The CDR3 is made up of 12 amino acids. V was clipped by 3 bases and J by 10 bases, with 9 bases between them. The germline V gene encodes CDR1 WSHSY and CDR2 SAAADI. CDR3 amino acids: CASSEMREELFF. CDR3 coding DNA: TGCGCCAGCAGTGAAATGAGGGAGGAGCTGTTTTTT.

The V call is TRBV11-3, the J call TRBJ2-2; 11 positions agree with TRBD2. Looked up from germline, CDR1 is SGHNT and CDR2 is YENEEA. V dropped 7 bases and J dropped 5; count of bases not matched to a gene: 3. The CDR3 totals 14 residues. The DNA of the CDR3 is TGTGCCAGCACCAGGACTAGCGGGACCGGGGAGCTGTTTTTT. Protein product: CASTRTSGTGELFF.

On this clone itself: X is used for the amino acid whose nucleotide is unread or ambiguous. The chain combines TRBV5-1 with TRBJ2-1; TRBD2 matches at 10 bases. CDR3 length equals 15 residues. Germline lookup yields CDR1 SGHRS and CDR2 YFSETQ. J gave up 4 bases and V 4 bases, and 5 bases lay outside the gene matches. DNA for the CDR3: TGCGCCAGCAGCCCTACTAGCGGGARGTACAATGAGCAGTTCTTC. Protein: CASSPTSGXYNEQFF.

This sequence joins TRBV14 and TRBJ2-5; D possibly uses TRBD1 or TRBD2 (7 bases each). This CDR3 is built from 15 residues. CDR1 SGHDN and CDR2 FVKESK come from the germline V gene. Trimming shortened V by 4 bases and J by 3 bases, and 15 bases separated the two germline ends. CDR3 amino acids: CASSLGGTEKETQYF. CDR3 bases: TGTGCCAGCAGCCTGGGGGGGACAGAAAAAGAGACCCAGTACTTC. The full variable domain, rest sourced from reference TRBV14 and TRBJ2-5, is EAGVTQFPSHSVIEKGQTVTLRCDPISGHDNLYWYRRVMGKEIKFLLHFVKESKQDESGMPNNRFLAERTGGTYSTLKVQPAELEDSGVYFCASSLGGTEKETQYFGPGTRLLVL.

The chain has TRBV6-8 and TRBJ1-1; the match to TRBD1 covers 9 bases. Germline V lookup: CDR1 MNHGY, CDR2 SAAAGT. This CDR3 has 15 residues. After removal of 5 bases from V and 5 bases from J, the junction contained 9 bases not matched to a gene. The CDR3 DNA is TGTGCCAGCAGTCACCGGACAGGGGCGAGTACTGAAGCTTTCTTT. It is translated as CASSHRTGASTEAFF.